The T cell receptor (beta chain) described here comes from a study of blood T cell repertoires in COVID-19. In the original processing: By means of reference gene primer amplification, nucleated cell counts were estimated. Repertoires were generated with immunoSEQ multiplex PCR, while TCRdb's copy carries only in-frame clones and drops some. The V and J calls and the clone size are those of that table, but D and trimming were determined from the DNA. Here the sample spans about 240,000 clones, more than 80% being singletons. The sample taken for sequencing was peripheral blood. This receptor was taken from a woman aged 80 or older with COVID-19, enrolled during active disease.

CDR3 bases: TGTGCCATCAGTGAGGTTATAGATCTAGGAAAACTGTTTTTT. Translating it yields CAISEVIDLGKLFF. The V and J genes are TRBV10-3 and TRBJ1-4; D ambiguous. The CDR3 runs 14 residues. With 2 bases removed from V and 10 bases from J, the gap between germline ends came to 14 bases. CDR1 is ENHRY, CDR2 SYGVKD, per germline.